A single sample gave rise to the 16 T cell receptor beta chains below, sequenced in a study of spatial heterogeneity in lung cancer. TCRdb redid the calling of the 5' RACE reads with MiXCR, one entry per CDR3 protein. The table records over 950 distinct CDR3 sequences, over 10% of them present only once. Their cognate antigens are unknown. Study results and limitations: Mutation counts in tumors were tracked by counts of expanded intratumoral alpha and beta TCRs.

Time point reported: sample taken at primary tumor resection. Sequenced here: lung tumor tissue, sampled at surgery. The receptors were sampled from a male donor with early-stage non-small cell lung cancer.

This clonotype was seen once. This beta chain lies outside the target of a library built for alpha chains; its clone size means little. The chain joins TRBV7-2 to TRBJ2-5; 12 bases fit TRBD2. CDR1 and CDR2 from the germline V gene are SGHTA and FQGNSA. CDR3 length: 16 residues. Trimming took 5 bases from V and 2 from J; bases not matched to a gene: 6. The CDR3 bases are TGTGCCAGCAGCCCTACTAGCGGGGGGAGGCAAGAGACCCAGTACTTC. Protein sequence: CASSPTSGGRQETQYF.

In this sample, this clonotype is large (0.1 to 1%). Found in a library prepared for alpha chains, this beta chain is an off-target read, and its abundance has little meaning. The rearrangement joins TRBV20-1 to TRBJ2-5, with 9 bases lining up with TRBD2. The V gene end was trimmed by 6 bases and the J gene end by 4 bases; junction bases not matched to a gene: 9. The CDR3 is 14 amino acids. Germline loops: CDR1 DFQATT, CDR2 SNEGSKA (reference sequence). CDR3 sequence (DNA): TGCAGTGCCCGGAGCGGGGGGAGGAGAGAGACCCAGTACTTC. Translating gives CSARSGGRRETQYF.

The sample holds many counts of this clonotype. This beta chain is an off-target read within a library intended for alpha chains, so its frequency means little. The J gene is TRBJ2-2, the V gene TRBV3-1; D remains unclear. Deletions cut 4 bases from V and 5 bases from J, with 5 bases between. The CDR3 extends over 12 amino acids. CDR1 LGHDT and CDR2 YNNKEL come from the germline V gene (reference sequence). The CDR3 bases are TGTGCCAGCAGCCGTCGGACCGGGGAGCTGTTTTTT. Protein product: CASSRRTGELFF.

This clonotype showed up many times. Since the library was made to target alpha chains, this beta chain is a stray read and its abundance is not meaningful. This chain connects TRBV12-3 or TRBV12-4 to TRBJ2-7, with 7 bases that match TRBD1. The CDR3 runs 13 residues. V trimming: 3 bases; J trimming: 5 bases; junction bases outside the gene matches: 4. CDR3 bases: TGTGCCAGCAGTTTCAACAGGGGAAACGAGCAGTACGTC. Amino acids: CASSFNRGNEQYV.

By frequency in the sample, this clonotype is medium-sized. For a library built for alpha chains, this beta chain is a stray read; little rests on its size. The J gene is TRBJ1-1, the V gene TRBV28, with a possible D match to TRBD1 (5 bases). The CDR3 consists of 14 residues. Germline values: CDR1 MDHEN, CDR2 SYDVKM. V lost 6 bases and J lost 7, with 18 bases in between. The CDR3 loop reads CASRPPGGYNEAFF. CDR3 bases: TGTGCCAGCAGACCCCCGGGGGGTTATAATGAAGCTTTCTTT. Full variable domain (missing parts from reference TRBV28 and TRBJ1-1): DVKVTQSSRYLVKRTGEKVFLECVQDMDHENMFWYRQDPGLGLRLIYFSYDVKMKEKGDIPEGYSVSREKKERFSLILESASTNQTSMYLCASRPPGGYNEAFFGQGTRLTVV.

Turning to this clonotype: Since it is a stray read in a library aimed at alpha chains, this beta chain has a size that is not meaningful. The genes are TRBV20-1 and TRBJ2-3; 9 bases fit TRBD1. The length of the CDR3 is 18 residues. Germline loops: CDR1 DFQATT, CDR2 SNEGSKA (reference sequence). Trimming at V came to 3 bases and at J to 2 bases, leaving 15 bases not matched to a gene. This CDR3 reads CSASPRGRQGDTTDTQYF. The CDR3 DNA sequence: TGCAGTGCTAGTCCCAGAGGTAGACAGGGGGACACCACAGATACGCAGTATTTT.

As regards this clonotype: One end of the junction fails to match germline, which may point to a read error. Found in a library prepared for alpha chains, this beta chain is an off-target read, and its abundance has little meaning. The chain carries TRBV5-1 and TRBJ1-4, with D unclear. Germline assignment: CDR1 SGHRS and CDR2 YFSETQ. This CDR3 has 15 amino acids. The CDR3 coding sequence is TGCGTCAGCAGTCCGGACCCCAGCACGGGTGAAAAACTGTTTTTT. This gives the protein CVSSPDPSTGEKLFF.

By sample fraction, this clonotype is medium-sized (0.01 to 0.1%). This beta chain is an unintended read in a library built for alpha chains; its size means little. V usage is TRBV12-3 or TRBV12-4 and J usage is TRBJ2-3, with D perhaps TRBD2 (6 bases). The V and J ends lost 0 bases and 11 bases respectively, with 12 bases between them. The CDR3 extends over 13 amino acids. This CDR3 is CASSLAEGLEQYF. CDR3 sequence (DNA): TGTGCCAGCAGTTTAGCGGAGGGGTTGGAGCAGTATTTT.

A remark on this clonotype: For a library built for alpha chains, this beta chain is a stray read; little rests on its size. The V and J genes are TRBV20-1 and TRBJ2-4; 7 bases align to TRBD2. This CDR3 has 12 residues. Germline-derived CDR1 and CDR2 are DFQATT and SNEGSKA (reference sequence). The J segment lost 6 bases and the V segment lost 3 bases, leaving 2 bases of the junction unmatched. Here the CDR3 reads CSASGGLNIQYF. The CDR3 bases are TGCAGTGCTAGCGGGGGGTTAAACATTCAGTACTTC.

By sample share, this clonotype is large (0.1 to 1%). The library was prepared for alpha chains; this beta chain is a stray read, so its frequency means little. V and J are TRBV11-2 and TRBJ2-1; 7 bases align to TRBD1. J gave up 0 bases and V 8 bases, and 4 bases lay outside the gene matches. Per the germline V gene, CDR1 is SGHAT and CDR2 is FQNNGV. The CDR3 is 14 residues long. The CDR3 is CASLGQSSYNEQFF. The CDR3, as DNA: TGTGCCAGCCTGGGACAGAGCTCCTACAATGAGCAGTTCTTC.

This clonotype was detected many times. The library was prepared for alpha chains; this beta chain is a stray read, so its frequency means little. The chain uses TRBV29-1 and TRBJ1-1; D perhaps matches TRBD1 (5 bases). Germline assignment: CDR1 SQVTM and CDR2 ANQGSEA. V gave up 6 bases and J gave up 0 bases, with 14 bases separating them. The CDR3 is 14 amino acids. The CDR3 coding sequence is TGCAGCGTCGACCCAACGGGGCTGAACACTGAAGCTTTCTTT. This sequence encodes CSVDPTGLNTEAFF.

The table lists this clonotype with many counts. This beta chain is an off-target read within a library intended for alpha chains, so its frequency means little. The rearrangement uses TRBV18 and TRBJ2-1; 8 positions match TRBD2. The germline V gene encodes CDR1 KGHSH and CDR2 LQKENI. The ends lost 6 bases at V and 3 bases at J; junction bases unmatched: 7. The CDR3 is made up of 15 amino acids. CDR3 DNA: TGTGCCAGCTCGTCCCAGCGGGGGAACTACAATGAGCAGTTCTTC. This gives the protein CASSSQRGNYNEQFF.

Within the sample, this clonotype is large. Since it is a stray read in a library aimed at alpha chains, this beta chain has a size that is not meaningful. The rearrangement joins TRBV7-9 to TRBJ2-2; 9 bases are shared with TRBD2. The CDR3 length is 15 residues. In germline, CDR1 is SEHNR, CDR2 FQNEAQ (reference sequence). V shed 5 bases, J shed 0 bases, and the junction held 1 base outside the gene matches. The chain's CDR3 is CASSASGTNTGELFF. The CDR3 DNA reads as TGTGCCAGCAGCGCTAGCGGGACGAACACCGGGGAGCTGTTTTTT.

Concerning this clonotype: Being off target in a library aimed at alpha chains, this beta chain has a size of little meaning. This chain joins TRBV28 and TRBJ2-1, with TRBD2 matching over 8 bases. After removal of 7 bases from V and 4 bases from J, the junction contained 6 bases not matched to a gene. This CDR3 is 14 amino acids long. Germline V gives CDR1 MDHEN, CDR2 SYDVKM. CDR3 residues: CASNLRGGYNEQFF. As DNA, the CDR3 is TGTGCCAGCAACCTTCGCGGGGGGTACAATGAGCAGTTCTTC.

This clonotype occurred many times. This beta chain is a stray sequence in a library constructed for alpha chains; its clone size is not meaningful. J is TRBJ1-5 and V is TRBV5-1; D remains ambiguous. This CDR3 has 14 amino acids. CDR1 is SGHRS and CDR2 is YFSETQ in the germline V gene. Trimming took 1 base from V and 6 from J, leaving 11 bases between them. For the CDR3, the DNA is TGCGCCAGCAGCTTGCGCATGACGTTTCAGCCCCAGCATTTT. This sequence encodes CASSLRMTFQPQHF.

This clonotype is judged medium-sized. The size of this beta chain means little, since it is a stray read in a library made for alpha chains. The J gene is TRBJ2-1, the V gene TRBV7-6, with D possibly called TRBD1 or TRBD2 (7 bases each). The CDR3 consists of 13 residues. CDR1 and CDR2 from the germline V gene are SGHVS and FNYEAQ. V was cut by 5 bases and J by 7 bases, with 12 bases left in between. The CDR3 spells CASSTGEGNEQFF. The CDR3 DNA follows: TGTGCCAGCAGCACAGGGGAGGGGAATGAGCAGTTCTTC.